A selection of T cell receptor beta chains follows, all from one sample in a study. TCRdb reanalysed the 5' RACE reads using MiXCR and keeps one entry per CDR3 protein. The sample holds approximately 40,000 distinct CDR3 sequences, around 20% seen once. Material for sequencing was Tregs sorted from blood. The origin of the receptors is a female donor with breast cancer. The CDR3 runs from the conserved cysteine through the conserved F or W. D genes are given only for firm matches. Clone size appears in some rows only: once, few, many, or a class for an expanded clone.

d_call: .; clone_size: many; v_call: TRBV28; j_call: TRBJ2-1; cdr3_aa: CASSKRWSSYNEQFF; cdr3_nt: TGTGCCAGCAGCAAAAGGTGGAGCTCCTACAATGAGCAGTTCTTC
d_call: .; clone_size: many; v_call: TRBV6-1; j_call: TRBJ2-3; cdr3_aa: CASSEWGDSTDTQYF; cdr3_nt: TGTGCCAGCAGTGAATGGGGAGACAGCACAGATACGCAGTATTTT
d_call: .; clone_size: few; v_call: TRBV6-5; j_call: TRBJ2-1; cdr3_aa: CASSSPAGRGADNEQFF; cdr3_nt: TGTGCCAGCAGTTCACCGGCGGGGAGGGGGGCAGACAATGAGCAGTTCTTC
d_call: .; clone_size: few; v_call: TRBV28; j_call: TRBJ2-1; cdr3_aa: CASLPMAYDEQFF; cdr3_nt: TGTGCCAGCCTTCCTATGGCGTACGATGAGCAGTTCTTC
d_call: TRBD2; clone_size: .; v_call: TRBV5-1; j_call: TRBJ2-7; cdr3_aa: CASSRGLEGDEQYF; cdr3_nt: TGCGCCAGCAGCCGAGGACTAGAAGGTGACGAGCAGTACTTC
d_call: TRBD1; clone_size: few; v_call: TRBV7-9; j_call: TRBJ2-1; cdr3_aa: CASSFRGFSYNEQFF; cdr3_nt: TGTGCCAGCAGCTTCAGGGGGTTCTCCTACAATGAGCAGTTCTTC
d_call: TRBD2; clone_size: .; v_call: TRBV20-1; j_call: TRBJ2-7; cdr3_aa: CSASGGRGYEQYF; cdr3_nt: TGCAGTGCTAGCGGTGGGAGGGGCTACGAGCAGTACTTC
d_call: .; clone_size: many; v_call: TRBV7-9; j_call: TRBJ2-3; cdr3_aa: CASSDTDTQYF; cdr3_nt: TGTGCCAGCAGCGACACAGATACGCAGTATTTT
d_call: TRBD2; clone_size: many; v_call: TRBV27; j_call: TRBJ2-7; cdr3_aa: CASSLSSGNLYEQYF; cdr3_nt: TGTGCCAGCAGTTTATCGAGCGGGAACCTCTACGAGCAGTACTTC
d_call: .; clone_size: few; v_call: TRBV28; j_call: TRBJ2-6; cdr3_aa: CAGREGSGANVLTF; cdr3_nt: TGTGCCGGTCGAGAGGGCTCTGGGGCCAACGTCCTGACTTTC
d_call: .; clone_size: many; v_call: TRBV6-5; j_call: TRBJ1-1; cdr3_aa: CASSYHGGDTEAFF; cdr3_nt: TGTGCCAGCAGTTACCACGGGGGAGACACTGAAGCTTTCTTT
d_call: TRBD1; clone_size: few; v_call: TRBV9; j_call: TRBJ2-1; cdr3_aa: CASSSGTGGFGEQFF; cdr3_nt: TGTGCCAGCAGCAGCGGGACAGGGGGATTCGGTGAGCAGTTCTTC
d_call: TRBD1; clone_size: many; v_call: TRBV12-3/TRBV12-4; j_call: TRBJ2-5; cdr3_aa: CASSPSGDWTGRDCAETQYF; cdr3_nt: TGTGCCAGCAGCCCCAGTGGAGACTGGACAGGGCGGGATTGTGCAGAGACCCAGTACTTC
d_call: TRBD1; clone_size: .; v_call: TRBV10-3; j_call: TRBJ1-5; cdr3_aa: CAISESDRGGNQPQHF; cdr3_nt: TGTGCCATCAGTGAGTCGGACAGGGGAGGCAATCAGCCCCAGCATTTT
d_call: TRBD1; clone_size: .; v_call: TRBV12-3/TRBV12-4; j_call: TRBJ2-7; cdr3_aa: CASSWTGGDEQYF; cdr3_nt: TGTGCCAGCAGCTGGACAGGGGGTGATGAGCAGTACTTC
d_call: .; clone_size: .; v_call: TRBV7-2; j_call: TRBJ2-5; cdr3_aa: CASSFQATGEETQYF; cdr3_nt: TGTGCCAGCAGCTTTCAGGCCACTGGGGAAGAGACCCAGTACTTC
d_call: TRBD1; clone_size: many; v_call: TRBV3-1; j_call: TRBJ2-4; cdr3_aa: CASSQEGGTGLAKNIQYF; cdr3_nt: TGTGCCAGCAGCCAAGAAGGGGGGACAGGCCTAGCCAAAAACATTCAGTACTTC
d_call: .; clone_size: many; v_call: TRBV6-1; j_call: TRBJ2-3; cdr3_aa: CASSYQGTADTQYF; cdr3_nt: TGTGCCAGCAGTTACCAGGGGACTGCCGATACGCAGTATTTT
d_call: TRBD1; clone_size: .; v_call: TRBV7-8; j_call: TRBJ2-1; cdr3_aa: CASSRRTGGFYNEQFF; cdr3_nt: TGTGCCAGCAGCAGACGGACAGGGGGTTTCTACAATGAGCAGTTCTTC
d_call: .; clone_size: .; v_call: TRBV6-5; j_call: TRBJ1-2; cdr3_aa: CATKDGGGARGYTF; cdr3_nt: TGTGCCACCAAAGACGGGGGGGGGGCGCGAGGCTACACCTTC
d_call: .; clone_size: .; v_call: TRBV10-2; j_call: TRBJ2-7; cdr3_aa: CASSESGLYEQYF; cdr3_nt: TGCGCCAGCAGTGAATCAGGACTCTACGAGCAGTACTTC